This T cell receptor beta chain was sequenced in a study of blood T cell repertoires in COVID-19. Across the study: Specimens from acute and convalescent COVID-19 originated in the United States, Italy and Spain. Sources were T cells, B-cell-depleted T cells, or PBMCs; the material itself was cDNA or gDNA.

This CDR3 spans 16 amino acids. V dropped 0 bases and J dropped 7 bases, with 18 bases sitting between them. The germline gives CDR1 SGHTA, CDR2 FQGTGA. Which cohort a participant joined came from the clinical history participants gave. Cohort 3 recovery required two negative PCRs, clearance, or symptom resolution. Sequencing was performed with immunoSEQ multiplex PCR; in TCRdb, only in-frame clones are kept and a portion is missing. Of roughly 240,000 clones in the sample, about 82% are singletons; the top ten hold around 2%. The source material was PBMCs or T cells enriched from blood (not recorded which). The chain has TRBV7-3 and TRBJ1-2; D ambiguous. The receptor was derived from a woman between 45 and 60 years old who had recovered from COVID-19. CDR3 residues: CASSLTPGEGGGGYTF. The CDR3 DNA reads as TGTGCCAGCAGCTTAACCCCCGGCGAGGGAGGAGGTGGCTACACCTTC.